The rows below give T cell receptor beta chains drawn from one sample of a study of T-cell reconstitution after alpha-beta-depleted transplantation in children. Each CDR3 protein is one row after TCRdb ran MiXCR on the PCR reads. The sample lists about 980,000 distinct CDR3 sequences; roughly 31% were seen once. Source: PBMCs, mostly from graft donor cells, taken 360 days after TCRalphabeta/CD19-depleted stem cell transplant. Receptors were obtained from a boy under three years old who had a stem cell transplant for SCID, so the T cells may come from the graft donor. Both conserved end residues are part of each CDR3. The D gene is left open where the match is weak. Not every row has a clone size; where given, it reads once, few, many or a size class.

-	TRBD1	TRBV6-1	TRBJ1-2	TGTGCCAGCAGAAGGACAGGGGAATATGGCTACACCTTC	CASRRTGEYGYTF
-	-	TRBV7-9	TRBJ2-1	TGTGCCAGCAGCCCGACAGCGAATGAGCAGTTCTTC	CASSPTANEQFF
-	-	TRBV12-3/TRBV12-4	TRBJ1-1	TGTGCCAGCAGTTCAAACAGGGCAATGAACACTGAAGCTTTCTTT	CASSSNRAMNTEAFF
few	-	TRBV6-1	TRBJ1-1	TGTGCCAGCACCCGAAGGGGCCGGGTAAATGAAGCTTTCTTT	CASTRRGRVNEAFF
-	-	TRBV5-1	TRBJ1-1	TGCGCCAGCAGCGCCGCCGGAGGGTACACTGAAGCTTTCTTT	CASSAAGGYTEAFF
-	-	TRBV18	TRBJ1-5	TGTGCCAGCTCACCACAGGGGGGCAAGGGGCAGCTGGCCGCGGCCCAGCATTTT	CASSPQGGKGQLAAAQHF
-	TRBD2	TRBV4-1	TRBJ2-3	TGCGCCAGCAGCCAAGTTAAGCCAGCGGGGTTAGATACGCAGTATTTT	CASSQVKPAGLDTQYF
-	TRBD1	TRBV4-3	TRBJ2-6	TGCGCCAGCAGCTACCGACAGGGGGCGGACGTCCTGACTTTC	CASSYRQGADVLTF
once	-	TRBV20-1	TRBJ2-5	TGCAGCTCGAGAGGCGGGCACCAAGAGACCCAGTACTTC	CSSRGGHQETQYF
-	TRBD1	TRBV7-2	TRBJ1-4	TGTGCCAGCAGTCGGACAGGGTTGGGGAATGAAAAACTGTTTTTT	CASSRTGLGNEKLFF
-	TRBD2	TRBV4-1	TRBJ2-5	TGCGCCAGCAGCCAAGAACGACTAGCGGGGAAGAGAGAGACCCAGTACTTC	CASSQERLAGKRETQYF
-	TRBD2	TRBV7-3	TRBJ2-3	TGTGCCAGCAGCTCCGGGACTAGCGCAGATACGCAGTATTTT	CASSSGTSADTQYF
-	-	TRBV12-5	TRBJ2-3	TGTGCTAGTGGTTTGGTATCCGGAGAGGAGCAGTATTTT	CASGLVSGEEQYF
-	-	TRBV3-1	TRBJ2-6	TGTGCCAGCAGCCAGTCCGGGACTGGGGCCAACGTCCTGACTTTC	CASSQSGTGANVLTF
few	-	TRBV25-1	TRBJ2-1	TGTGCCAGCAGTGGAACAGGGAAAGGGCAGTTCTTC	CASSGTGKGQFF
-	-	TRBV29-1	TRBJ2-3	TGCAGCGCCCAGGAATCTGCAGATACGCAGTATTTT	CSAQESADTQYF
few	TRBD1	TRBV5-1	TRBJ1-1	TGCGCCAGCAGCTCTGGACAGGCCGGGAACACTGAAGCTTTCTTT	CASSSGQAGNTEAFF
-	-	TRBV7-9	TRBJ1-4	TGTGCCAGCAGCTTGGAGGCAGGGGCCGCAACTAATGAAAAACTGTTTTTT	CASSLEAGAATNEKLFF
-	-	TRBV20-1	TRBJ2-2	TGCAGTGCTAAAGGGGGAGGGAACACCGGGGAGCTGTTTTTT	CSAKGGGNTGELFF
-	TRBD1	TRBV13	TRBJ2-7	TGTGCCAGCAGCATTGGACAGGGGGAATACGAGCAGTACTTC	CASSIGQGEYEQYF
-	-	TRBV20-1	TRBJ1-3	TGCAGTGTGGCAGGGGACATGACTCCTGGAAACACCATATATTTT	CSVAGDMTPGNTIYF
few	-	TRBV12-3/TRBV12-4	TRBJ2-7	-	CASSFGPGAAYEQYF
-	TRBD2	TRBV7-2	TRBJ2-3	TGTGCCAGCAGCTTAGCTGGTAGCGGGGGTTCAGATACGCAGTATTTT	CASSLAGSGGSDTQYF
few	-	TRBV15	TRBJ2-5	TGTGCCACCAGCAGAGATACGAGGGAAGAGACCCAGTACTTC	CATSRDTREETQYF
-	TRBD2	TRBV14	TRBJ2-1	TGTGCCAGCAGCCAAGGTGGGGAGGGATCCTACAATGAGCAGTTCTTC	CASSQGGEGSYNEQFF
once	TRBD2	TRBV7-3	TRBJ2-1	TGTGCCAGCAGCTCCAGCGGGGCCTCGAGCTCCTACAATGAGCAGTTCTTC	CASSSSGASSSYNEQFF
many	-	TRBV29-1	TRBJ2-1	TGCAGCGTTGAATTACAGGGCTACAATGAGCAGTTCTTC	CSVELQGYNEQFF
few	-	TRBV12-3/TRBV12-4	TRBJ2-7	TGTGCCAGCAGTTTAGCTTATGGGGAGCAGTACTTC	CASSLAYGEQYF
-	-	TRBV7-2	TRBJ1-2	TGTGCCAGCATCCCCGTGGGGACATCAACCTTTAACTATGGCTACACCTTC	CASIPVGTSTFNYGYTF
-	TRBD2	TRBV4-3	TRBJ2-3	TGCGCCAGCAGCCAAGGGGGGATAAGCGGGGGGGTTCAAGATACGCAGTATTTT	CASSQGGISGGVQDTQYF
-	TRBD1	TRBV27	TRBJ1-2	TGTGCCAGCAGTCATAGGGGCCAGGGGGCTCTCTATGGCTACACCTTC	CASSHRGQGALYGYTF
few	-	TRBV25-1	TRBJ2-5	TGTGCCAGCGGTACCTGGAGGGAGAGAAAAGAGACCCAGTACTTC	CASGTWRERKETQYF
-	TRBD2	TRBV27	TRBJ2-5	TGTGCCAGCAGTTCATTACGCCCTAGCGGGGGAAAGACCCAGTACTTC	CASSSLRPSGGKTQYF
few	-	TRBV24-1	TRBJ2-7	TGTGCCACCAGTGGGGCAGGCACCTACGAGCAGTACTTC	CATSGAGTYEQYF
-	-	TRBV20-1	TRBJ1-5	TGCAGTGCCGGGGACCTTCGCAATCAGCCCCAGCATTTT	CSAGDLRNQPQHF
-	TRBD2	TRBV7-2	TRBJ2-7	TGTGCCAGCAGACCGGGGGGGGCGTCCTACGAGCAGTACTTC	CASRPGGASYEQYF
few	-	TRBV19	TRBJ1-2	TGTGCCAGTAGTATCCACTATGGCTACACCTTC	CASSIHYGYTF
few	-	TRBV4-2	TRBJ1-4	TGTGCCAGCAGCCTCCAAAGCGGGAATGAAAAACTGTTTTTT	CASSLQSGNEKLFF
-	-	TRBV3-1	TRBJ2-7	TGTGCCAGCAGCCAAGAGCACGAGCAGTACTTC	CASSQEHEQYF
-	-	TRBV5-1	TRBJ2-6	TGCGCCAGCAGCTCCCGGACGAGGCGTCCACTAACGTCTGGGGCCAACGTCCTGACTTTC	CASSSRTRRPLTSGANVLTF
-	-	TRBV9	TRBJ2-6	TGTGCCAGCAGCTGGCGAGACAGGCTTAACCTCCCCTCTGGGGCCAACGTCCTGACTTTC	CASSWRDRLNLPSGANVLTF
few	TRBD1	TRBV10-3	TRBJ1-2	TGTGCCATCAGTGCGGAGGACAGGAGCAACTATGGCTACACCTTC	CAISAEDRSNYGYTF
few	-	TRBV6-2/TRBV6-3	TRBJ2-7	TGTGCCAGCAGTCCGATAGCTGCGGAGGCCCACGAGCAGTACTTC	CASSPIAAEAHEQYF
-	-	TRBV2	TRBJ2-7	TGTGCCAGCAGTTGGGACGGAACGATCTACGAGCAGTACTTC	CASSWDGTIYEQYF
-	-	TRBV29-1	TRBJ2-5	TGCAGCGTTGTTGGGGACACAAAAAAGGATTCGTACCAAGAGACCCAGTACTTC	CSVVGDTKKDSYQETQYF
few	-	TRBV29-1	TRBJ2-1	TGCAGCGTCGAGAGACGGGGTAGAAATGAGCAGTTCTTC	CSVERRGRNEQFF
-	-	TRBV29-1	TRBJ2-7	TGCAGCGTTGAAGAGGGGAAGGGAAAGCAGTACTTC	CSVEEGKGKQYF
-	TRBD1	TRBV20-1	TRBJ2-1	TGCAGTGCCCCCCTTAGGGACAGGCCCTACAATGAGCAGTTCTTC	CSAPLRDRPYNEQFF
few	-	TRBV6-6	TRBJ1-2	TGTGCCAGCAGTTACGGGACTTCTGGCTACACCTTC	CASSYGTSGYTF
-	-	TRBV4-1	TRBJ2-2	TGCGCCAGCAGCCAGGGAGGTTGGATAGAAAACGGGGAGCTGTTTTTT	CASSQGGWIENGELFF
few	TRBD1	TRBV6-5	TRBJ2-6	TGTGCCAGCAGTTACTCTGGTTACAGGGGGAGCTCTGGGGCCAACGTCCTGACTTTC	CASSYSGYRGSSGANVLTF
-	TRBD1	TRBV6-1	TRBJ2-5	TGTGCCAGCAGCGACAGGGGAGGTCAAGAGACCCAGTACTTC	CASSDRGGQETQYF
-	-	TRBV19	TRBJ1-1	TGTGCCAGTAGTATCGGGGTTGTCACTGAAGCTTTCTTT	CASSIGVVTEAFF
-	-	TRBV11-2	TRBJ2-5	TGTGCCAGCAGGCGTAGACCGGGAGACCAAGAGACCCAGTACTTC	CASRRRPGDQETQYF
-	TRBD2	TRBV11-2	TRBJ2-1	TGTGCCAGCAGCCCTAGCGGACGCTCCTACAATGAGCAGTTCTTC	CASSPSGRSYNEQFF